This TCR beta chain was sequenced during a study of blood T cell repertoires in COVID-19. Study in general: The United States, Italy and Spain provided the acute and convalescent COVID-19 samples. T cells, B-cell-depleted T cells, or PBMCs supplied cDNA or gDNA.

V shed 4 bases, J shed 3 bases, and the junction held 5 bases outside the gene matches. There are 14 residues in the CDR3. Germline-derived CDR1 and CDR2 are SGHVS and FQNEAQ. Profiling relied on immunoSEQ multiplex PCR, and the TCRdb table lists in-frame clones only, not all of them. The sample lists around 200,000 clones, 78% seen once, with under 3.5% in the top ten. The chain combines TRBV7-8 with TRBJ2-5; 7 nucleotides match TRBD1. What was sequenced was peripheral blood. The sequence was obtained from a woman aged 80 or older with active or convalescent COVID-19. CDR3 residues: CASSSRGTEETQYF. CDR3 nucleotide sequence: TGTGCCAGCAGCTCCAGAGGGACAGAAGAGACCCAGTACTTC.